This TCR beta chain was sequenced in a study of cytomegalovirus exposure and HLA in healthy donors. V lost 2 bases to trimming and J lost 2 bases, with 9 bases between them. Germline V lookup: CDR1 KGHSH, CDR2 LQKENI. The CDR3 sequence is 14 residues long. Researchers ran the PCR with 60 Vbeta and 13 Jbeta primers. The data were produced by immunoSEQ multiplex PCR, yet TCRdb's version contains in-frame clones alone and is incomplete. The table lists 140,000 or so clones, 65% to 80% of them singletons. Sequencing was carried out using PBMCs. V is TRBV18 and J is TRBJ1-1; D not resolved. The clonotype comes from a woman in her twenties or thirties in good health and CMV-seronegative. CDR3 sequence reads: CASSPLAGNTEAFF. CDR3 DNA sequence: TGTGCCAGCTCACCATTAGCGGGCAACACTGAAGCTTTCTTT.